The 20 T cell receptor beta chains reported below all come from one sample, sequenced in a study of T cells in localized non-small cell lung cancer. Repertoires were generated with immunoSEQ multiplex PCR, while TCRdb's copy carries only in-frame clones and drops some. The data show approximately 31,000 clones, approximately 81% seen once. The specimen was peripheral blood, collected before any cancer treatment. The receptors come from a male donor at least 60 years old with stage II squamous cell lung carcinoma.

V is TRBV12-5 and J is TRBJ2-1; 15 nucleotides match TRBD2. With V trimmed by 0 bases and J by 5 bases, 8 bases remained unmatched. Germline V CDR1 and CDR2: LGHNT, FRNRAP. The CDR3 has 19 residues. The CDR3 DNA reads TGTGCTAGTGGTTTGGTACGAGGACTAGCGGGAGGGGAAGACAATGAGCAGTTCTTC. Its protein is CASGLVRGLAGGEDNEQFF. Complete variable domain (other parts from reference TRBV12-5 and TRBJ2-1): DARVTQTPRHKVTEMGQEVTMRCQPILGHNTVFWYRQTMMQGLELLAYFRNRAPLDDSGMPKDRFSAEMPDATLATLKIQPSEPRDSAVYFCASGLVRGLAGGEDNEQFFGPGTRLTVL.

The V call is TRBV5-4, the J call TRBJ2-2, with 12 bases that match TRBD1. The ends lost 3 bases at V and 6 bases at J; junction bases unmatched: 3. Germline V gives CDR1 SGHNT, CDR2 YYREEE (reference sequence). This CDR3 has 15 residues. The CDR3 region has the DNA TGTGCCAGCAGCTGGGACAGGGGGCCATCCGGGGAGCTGTTTTTT. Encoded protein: CASSWDRGPSGELFF.

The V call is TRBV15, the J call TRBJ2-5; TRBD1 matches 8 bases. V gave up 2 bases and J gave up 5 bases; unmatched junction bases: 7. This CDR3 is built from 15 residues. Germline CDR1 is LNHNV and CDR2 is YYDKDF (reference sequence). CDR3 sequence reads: CATSRSPDRDETQYF. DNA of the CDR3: TGTGCCACCAGCAGATCTCCGGACAGGGACGAGACCCAGTACTTC.

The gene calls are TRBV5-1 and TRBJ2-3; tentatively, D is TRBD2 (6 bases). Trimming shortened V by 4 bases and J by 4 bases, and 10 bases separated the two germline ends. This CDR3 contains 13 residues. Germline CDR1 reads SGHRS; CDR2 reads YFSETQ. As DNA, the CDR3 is TGCGCCAGCAGCGTCAGGGAGGCAGATACGCAGTATTTT. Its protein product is CASSVREADTQYF.

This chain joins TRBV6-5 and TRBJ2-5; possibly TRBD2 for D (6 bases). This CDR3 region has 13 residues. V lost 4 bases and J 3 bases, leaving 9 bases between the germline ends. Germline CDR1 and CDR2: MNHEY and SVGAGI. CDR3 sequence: CASSWGGEETQYF. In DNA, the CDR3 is TGTGCCAGCAGTTGGGGAGGTGAAGAGACCCAGTACTTC.

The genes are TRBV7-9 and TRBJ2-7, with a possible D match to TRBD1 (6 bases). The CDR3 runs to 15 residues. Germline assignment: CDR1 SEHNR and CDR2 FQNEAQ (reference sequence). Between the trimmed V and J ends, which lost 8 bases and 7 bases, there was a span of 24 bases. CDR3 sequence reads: CASLTGSVTGEEQYF. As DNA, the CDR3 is TGTGCCAGCTTGACAGGATCAGTCACTGGGGAGGAGCAGTACTTC. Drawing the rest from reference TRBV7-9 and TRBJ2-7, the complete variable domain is DTGVSQNPRHKITKRGQNVTFRCDPISEHNRLYWYRQTLGQGPEFLTYFQNEAQLEKSRLLSDRFSAERPKGSFSTLEIQRTEQGDSAMYLCASLTGSVTGEEQYFGPGTRLTVT.

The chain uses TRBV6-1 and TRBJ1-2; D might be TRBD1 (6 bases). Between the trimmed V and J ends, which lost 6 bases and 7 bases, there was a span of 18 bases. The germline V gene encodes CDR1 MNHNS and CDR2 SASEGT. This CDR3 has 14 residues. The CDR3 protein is CASRTGARGLGYTF. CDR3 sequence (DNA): TGTGCCAGCAGAACGGGGGCGCGGGGCCTTGGCTACACCTTC.

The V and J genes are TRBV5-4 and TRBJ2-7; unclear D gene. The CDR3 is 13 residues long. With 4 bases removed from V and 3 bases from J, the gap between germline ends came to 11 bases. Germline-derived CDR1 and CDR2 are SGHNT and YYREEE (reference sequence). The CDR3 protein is CASSPKGGYEQYF. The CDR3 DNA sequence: TGTGCCAGCAGCCCTAAGGGCGGCTACGAGCAGTACTTC.

The CDR3 loop is CASRPTGSTDTQYF. The DNA of the CDR3 is TGTGCCAGCAGACCTACAGGGAGCACAGATACGCAGTATTTT. The chain joins TRBV2 to TRBJ2-3; weak D call: TRBD1 (6 bases). Trimming left V 6 bases short and J 0 bases short, with 10 bases between. The CDR3 totals 14 residues. The germline V gene has CDR1 SNHLY and CDR2 FYNNEI.

DNA for the CDR3: TGTGCCAGCAGCTTACGTCCCGCCAGGGGGCTTACAGATACGCAGTATTTT. Residues: CASSLRPARGLTDTQYF. This chain connects TRBV7-8 to TRBJ2-3; the match to TRBD1 covers 8 bases. Germline lookup yields CDR1 SGHVS and CDR2 FQNEAQ. The CDR3 length is 17 residues. V was clipped by 2 bases and J by 3 bases; unmatched bases: 10. The complete variable domain, with remaining parts taken from reference TRBV7-8 and TRBJ2-3, reads GAGVSQSPRYKVAKRGQDVALRCDPISGHVSLFWYQQALGQGPEFLTYFQNEAQLDKSGLPSDRFFAERPEGSVSTLKIQRTQQEDSAVYLCASSLRPARGLTDTQYFGPGTRLTVL.

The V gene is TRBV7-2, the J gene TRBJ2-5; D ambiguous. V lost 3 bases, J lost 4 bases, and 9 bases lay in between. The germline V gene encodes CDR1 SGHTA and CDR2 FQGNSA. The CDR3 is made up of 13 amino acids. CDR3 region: CASSFGRGETQYF. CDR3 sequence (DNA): TGTGCCAGCAGCTTTGGTCGCGGAGAGACCCAGTACTTC.

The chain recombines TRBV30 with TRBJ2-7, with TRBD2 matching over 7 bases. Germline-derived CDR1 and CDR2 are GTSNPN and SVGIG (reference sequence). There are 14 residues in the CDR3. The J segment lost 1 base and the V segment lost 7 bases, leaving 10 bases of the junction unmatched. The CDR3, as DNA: TGTGCCTCGGGGAAGACTAGCCGATCCTACGAGCAGTACTTC. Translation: CASGKTSRSYEQYF.

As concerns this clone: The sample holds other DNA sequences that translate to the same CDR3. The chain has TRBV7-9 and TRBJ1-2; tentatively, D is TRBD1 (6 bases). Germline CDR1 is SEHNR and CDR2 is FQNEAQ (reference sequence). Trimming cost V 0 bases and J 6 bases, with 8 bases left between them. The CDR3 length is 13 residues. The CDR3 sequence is CASSLAQGDGYTF. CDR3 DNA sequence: TGTGCCAGCAGCTTAGCACAGGGAGATGGCTACACCTTC.

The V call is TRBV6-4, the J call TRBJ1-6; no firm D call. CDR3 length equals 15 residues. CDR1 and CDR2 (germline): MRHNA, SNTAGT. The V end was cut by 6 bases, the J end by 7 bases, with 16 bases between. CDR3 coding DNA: TGTGCCAGCAGACCCATTCCGCAGGCGAATTCACCCCTCCACTTT. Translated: CASRPIPQANSPLHF.

The CDR3 sequence: CASRNLIAYEQYF. CDR3 coding DNA: TGTGCCAGCAGGAATCTCATTGCCTACGAGCAGTACTTC. The genes are TRBV6-5 and TRBJ2-7; D gene unclear. The CDR3 spans 13 residues. Trimming removed 6 bases from V and 2 bases from J, with 11 bases in between. Per the germline V gene, CDR1 is MNHEY and CDR2 is SVGAGI.

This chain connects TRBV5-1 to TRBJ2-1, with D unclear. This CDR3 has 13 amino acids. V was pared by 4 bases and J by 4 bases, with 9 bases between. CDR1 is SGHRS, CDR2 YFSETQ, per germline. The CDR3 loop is CASSGQVYNEQFF. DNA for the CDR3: TGCGCCAGCAGCGGGCAGGTTTACAATGAGCAGTTCTTC. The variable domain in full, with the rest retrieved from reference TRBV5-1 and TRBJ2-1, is KAGVTQTPRYLIKTRGQQVTLSCSPISGHRSVSWYQQTPGQGLQFLFEYFSETQRNKGNFPGRFSGRQFSNSRSEMNVSTLELGDSALYLCASSGQVYNEQFFGPGTRLTVL.

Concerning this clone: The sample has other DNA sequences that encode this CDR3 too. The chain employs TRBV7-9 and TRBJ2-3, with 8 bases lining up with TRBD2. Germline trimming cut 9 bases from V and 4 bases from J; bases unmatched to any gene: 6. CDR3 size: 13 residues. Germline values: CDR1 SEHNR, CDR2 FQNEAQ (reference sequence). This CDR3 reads CASTPGGSDTQYF. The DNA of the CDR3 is TGTGCCAGTACCCCGGGGGGGTCAGATACGCAGTATTTT.

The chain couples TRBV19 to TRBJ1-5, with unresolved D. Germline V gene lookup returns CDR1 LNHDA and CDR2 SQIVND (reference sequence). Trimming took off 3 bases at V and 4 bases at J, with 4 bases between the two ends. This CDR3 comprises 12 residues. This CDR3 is CASSIGNQPQHF. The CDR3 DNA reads TGTGCCAGTAGTATTGGGAATCAGCCCCAGCATTTT.

CDR3 nucleotide sequence: TGTGCCAGCGCATCCGGGACAGGGCCCCCAGAAGCTTTCTTT. Translation gives CASASGTGPPEAFF. The genes are TRBV14 and TRBJ1-1; 9 bases map to TRBD1. This CDR3 comprises 14 residues. From germline, CDR1 is SGHDN and CDR2 FVKESK. After removal of 8 bases from V and 8 bases from J, the junction contained 12 bases not matched to a gene.

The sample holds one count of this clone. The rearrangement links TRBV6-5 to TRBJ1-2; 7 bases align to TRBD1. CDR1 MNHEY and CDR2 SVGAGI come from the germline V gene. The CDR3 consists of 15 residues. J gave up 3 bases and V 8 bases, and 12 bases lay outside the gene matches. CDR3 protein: CASSDRGQTYYGYTF. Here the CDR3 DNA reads TGTGCCAGCTCTGATAGGGGACAGACCTACTATGGCTACACCTTC.